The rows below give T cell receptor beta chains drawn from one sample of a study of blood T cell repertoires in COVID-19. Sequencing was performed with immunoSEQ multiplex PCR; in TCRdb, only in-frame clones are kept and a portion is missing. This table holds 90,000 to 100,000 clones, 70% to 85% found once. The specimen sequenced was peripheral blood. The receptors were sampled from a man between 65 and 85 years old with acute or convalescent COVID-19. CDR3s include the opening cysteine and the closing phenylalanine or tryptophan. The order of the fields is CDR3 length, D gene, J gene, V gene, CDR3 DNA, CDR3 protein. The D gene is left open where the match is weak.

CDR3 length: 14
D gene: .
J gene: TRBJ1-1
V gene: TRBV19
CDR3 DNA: TGTGCCAGTAGTACCGGACAGCAGAACACTGAAGCTTTCTTT
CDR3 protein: CASSTGQQNTEAFF

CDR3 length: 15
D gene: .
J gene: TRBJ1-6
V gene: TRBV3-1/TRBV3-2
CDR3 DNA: TGTGCCAGCAGCCATTTCAGGGGCCGCAGTTCACCCCTCCACTTT
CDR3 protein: CASSHFRGRSSPLHF

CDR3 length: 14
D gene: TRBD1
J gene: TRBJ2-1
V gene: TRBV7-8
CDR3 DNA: TGTGCCAGCAGCTTAGGGACAGGGGATTTTGAGCAGTTCTTC
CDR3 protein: CASSLGTGDFEQFF

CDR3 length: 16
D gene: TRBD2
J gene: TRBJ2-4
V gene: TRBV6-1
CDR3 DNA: TGTGCCAGCAGTGAAGGAGGGAGGGCGTCCAAAAACATTCAGTACTTC
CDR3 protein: CASSEGGRASKNIQYF

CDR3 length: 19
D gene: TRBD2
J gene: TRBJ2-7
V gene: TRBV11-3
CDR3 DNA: TGTGCCAGCAGCTTAGTCTTTACAGGAACTAGCGGGCTGACCTACGAGCAGTACTTC
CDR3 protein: CASSLVFTGTSGLTYEQYF

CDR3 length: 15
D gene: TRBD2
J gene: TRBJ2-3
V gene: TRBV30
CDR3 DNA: TGTGCCTGGAGACGACTAGCGGGGAGCACAGATACGCAGTATTTT
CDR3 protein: CAWRRLAGSTDTQYF

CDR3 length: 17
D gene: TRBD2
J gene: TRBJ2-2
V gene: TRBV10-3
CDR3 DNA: TGTGCCATCAGCCCACTAGCGGGAATTTCGCGCACCGGGGAGCTGTTTTTT
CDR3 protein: CAISPLAGISRTGELFF

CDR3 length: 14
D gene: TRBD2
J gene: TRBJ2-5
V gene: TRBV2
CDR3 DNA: TGTGCCAGCAGTGGAGATCGACTAGCTGGGACCCAGTACTTC
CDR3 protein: CASSGDRLAGTQYF

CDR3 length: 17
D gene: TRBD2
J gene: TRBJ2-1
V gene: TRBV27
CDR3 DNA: TGTGCCAGCAGTTTATCCCCGGCCACTAGCGGAGGGAATGAGCAGTTCTTC
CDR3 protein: CASSLSPATSGGNEQFF

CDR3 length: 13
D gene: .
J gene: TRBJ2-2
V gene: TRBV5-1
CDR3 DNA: TGCGCCAGCGGGTCCTTGCGGGGCGGGGAGCTGTTTTTT
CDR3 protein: CASGSLRGGELFF

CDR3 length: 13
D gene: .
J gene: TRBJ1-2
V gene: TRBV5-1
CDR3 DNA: TGCGCCAGCAGTTTTGGGTCAGGGGATGGCTACACCTTC
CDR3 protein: CASSFGSGDGYTF